The clone carrying this TCR beta chain was seen more than once but under ten times. The target antigen is unknown. This sample was taken from a study of identical twins. One entry per CDR3 protein results from TCRdb running MiXCR on the 5' RACE reads. The repertoire holds 300,000 to 350,000 distinct CDR3 sequences, with approximately 13% as singletons. Germline V gene sequence: CDR1 WSHSY, CDR2 SAAADI. V dropped 7 bases and J dropped 6 bases, with 16 bases sitting between them. The CDR3 consists of 14 residues. Study-level results: Analyses of zero insertions could be partly confounded by invariant MAIT and iNKT cells. The study based its conclusions on cross-sectional statistical analysis and did not follow the same donors. In monozygotic twins, models underestimated the sharing of out-of-frame TCR alpha.

Separately, the same data were catalogued under a study of yellow fever vaccine responses in identical twins.

The chain employs TRBV10-2 and TRBJ2-1; D is unclear. This TCR was sampled from a woman between 18 and 29 years old in good health. The sample taken for sequencing was CD8+ T cells sorted from blood. Here the CDR3 DNA reads TGCGCCAGCAATGAAATGATTTTTGGCAATGAGCAGTTCTTC. It codes for CASNEMIFGNEQFF.